These 5 T cell receptor beta chains share one sample of origin, sequenced in a study of cytomegalovirus exposure and HLA in healthy donors. Amplification used 60 Vbeta primers and 13 Jbeta primers. Produced via immunoSEQ multiplex PCR; TCRdb's table is partial and in-frame only. The sample has roughly 130,000 clones, about 80% seen once. The sequencing input was PBMCs. The origin of the receptors is a man younger than 45 in good health and CMV-seronegative.

The chain joins TRBV25-1 to TRBJ2-5, with 7 bases that match TRBD1. The CDR3 loop spans 14 amino acids. Germline assignment: CDR1 MGHDK and CDR2 SYGVNS. V lost 5 bases to trimming and J lost 5 bases; unmatched junction nucleotides: 8. The CDR3, as DNA: TGTGCCAGCAGTTCGGGACAGCCCGGGGAGACCCAGTACTTC. Encoded protein: CASSSGQPGETQYF.

The chain combines TRBV29-1 with TRBJ2-7; 10 bases fit TRBD1. Germline assignment: CDR1 SQVTM and CDR2 ANQGSEA. The CDR3 totals 13 residues. V dropped 4 bases and J dropped 5; count of bases not matched to a gene: 5. CDR3 sequence: CSVGRQGANEQYF. CDR3 nucleotides: TGCAGCGTTGGTCGACAGGGGGCTAACGAGCAGTACTTC.

Only one count was recorded for this clone. This chain uses TRBV5-1 with TRBJ1-1; 9 bases line up with TRBD1. CDR3 length: 14 residues. J gave up 1 base and V 3 bases, and 1 base lay outside the gene matches. Germline CDR1 SGHRS, CDR2 YFSETQ. The CDR3 loop is CASSSDRGNTEAFF. Written as DNA, the CDR3 is TGCGCCAGCAGCTCGGACAGGGGGAACACTGAAGCTTTCTTT.

As for this clone: In the same sample, other DNA sequences code for this CDR3. The chain employs TRBV7-2 and TRBJ2-5; D may be TRBD2 (6 bases). The length of the CDR3 is 14 residues. Trimming left V 3 bases short and J 5 bases short, with 13 bases between. Germline CDR1 reads SGHTA; CDR2 reads FQGNSA. The CDR3 region has the DNA TGTGCCAGCAGCTTCGGGGGAGGTGAGGAGACCCAGTACTTC. Residues: CASSFGGGEETQYF. Variable domain in full (rest from reference TRBV7-2 and TRBJ2-5): GAGVSQSPSNKVTEKGKDVELRCDPISGHTALYWYRQSLGQGLEFLIYFQGNSAPDKSGLPSDRFSAERTGGSVSTLTIQRTQQEDSAVYLCASSFGGGEETQYFGPGTRLLVL.

V and J are TRBV5-1 and TRBJ2-1; 7 bases match TRBD2. The junction had 5 bases not matched to a gene; V was cut back by 1 base and J by 4 bases. The CDR3 loop spans 15 amino acids. In germline, CDR1 is SGHRS, CDR2 YFSETQ. This CDR3 is CASSLNLAAYNEQFF. DNA for the CDR3: TGCGCCAGCAGCTTGAATCTAGCGGCGTACAATGAGCAGTTCTTC.